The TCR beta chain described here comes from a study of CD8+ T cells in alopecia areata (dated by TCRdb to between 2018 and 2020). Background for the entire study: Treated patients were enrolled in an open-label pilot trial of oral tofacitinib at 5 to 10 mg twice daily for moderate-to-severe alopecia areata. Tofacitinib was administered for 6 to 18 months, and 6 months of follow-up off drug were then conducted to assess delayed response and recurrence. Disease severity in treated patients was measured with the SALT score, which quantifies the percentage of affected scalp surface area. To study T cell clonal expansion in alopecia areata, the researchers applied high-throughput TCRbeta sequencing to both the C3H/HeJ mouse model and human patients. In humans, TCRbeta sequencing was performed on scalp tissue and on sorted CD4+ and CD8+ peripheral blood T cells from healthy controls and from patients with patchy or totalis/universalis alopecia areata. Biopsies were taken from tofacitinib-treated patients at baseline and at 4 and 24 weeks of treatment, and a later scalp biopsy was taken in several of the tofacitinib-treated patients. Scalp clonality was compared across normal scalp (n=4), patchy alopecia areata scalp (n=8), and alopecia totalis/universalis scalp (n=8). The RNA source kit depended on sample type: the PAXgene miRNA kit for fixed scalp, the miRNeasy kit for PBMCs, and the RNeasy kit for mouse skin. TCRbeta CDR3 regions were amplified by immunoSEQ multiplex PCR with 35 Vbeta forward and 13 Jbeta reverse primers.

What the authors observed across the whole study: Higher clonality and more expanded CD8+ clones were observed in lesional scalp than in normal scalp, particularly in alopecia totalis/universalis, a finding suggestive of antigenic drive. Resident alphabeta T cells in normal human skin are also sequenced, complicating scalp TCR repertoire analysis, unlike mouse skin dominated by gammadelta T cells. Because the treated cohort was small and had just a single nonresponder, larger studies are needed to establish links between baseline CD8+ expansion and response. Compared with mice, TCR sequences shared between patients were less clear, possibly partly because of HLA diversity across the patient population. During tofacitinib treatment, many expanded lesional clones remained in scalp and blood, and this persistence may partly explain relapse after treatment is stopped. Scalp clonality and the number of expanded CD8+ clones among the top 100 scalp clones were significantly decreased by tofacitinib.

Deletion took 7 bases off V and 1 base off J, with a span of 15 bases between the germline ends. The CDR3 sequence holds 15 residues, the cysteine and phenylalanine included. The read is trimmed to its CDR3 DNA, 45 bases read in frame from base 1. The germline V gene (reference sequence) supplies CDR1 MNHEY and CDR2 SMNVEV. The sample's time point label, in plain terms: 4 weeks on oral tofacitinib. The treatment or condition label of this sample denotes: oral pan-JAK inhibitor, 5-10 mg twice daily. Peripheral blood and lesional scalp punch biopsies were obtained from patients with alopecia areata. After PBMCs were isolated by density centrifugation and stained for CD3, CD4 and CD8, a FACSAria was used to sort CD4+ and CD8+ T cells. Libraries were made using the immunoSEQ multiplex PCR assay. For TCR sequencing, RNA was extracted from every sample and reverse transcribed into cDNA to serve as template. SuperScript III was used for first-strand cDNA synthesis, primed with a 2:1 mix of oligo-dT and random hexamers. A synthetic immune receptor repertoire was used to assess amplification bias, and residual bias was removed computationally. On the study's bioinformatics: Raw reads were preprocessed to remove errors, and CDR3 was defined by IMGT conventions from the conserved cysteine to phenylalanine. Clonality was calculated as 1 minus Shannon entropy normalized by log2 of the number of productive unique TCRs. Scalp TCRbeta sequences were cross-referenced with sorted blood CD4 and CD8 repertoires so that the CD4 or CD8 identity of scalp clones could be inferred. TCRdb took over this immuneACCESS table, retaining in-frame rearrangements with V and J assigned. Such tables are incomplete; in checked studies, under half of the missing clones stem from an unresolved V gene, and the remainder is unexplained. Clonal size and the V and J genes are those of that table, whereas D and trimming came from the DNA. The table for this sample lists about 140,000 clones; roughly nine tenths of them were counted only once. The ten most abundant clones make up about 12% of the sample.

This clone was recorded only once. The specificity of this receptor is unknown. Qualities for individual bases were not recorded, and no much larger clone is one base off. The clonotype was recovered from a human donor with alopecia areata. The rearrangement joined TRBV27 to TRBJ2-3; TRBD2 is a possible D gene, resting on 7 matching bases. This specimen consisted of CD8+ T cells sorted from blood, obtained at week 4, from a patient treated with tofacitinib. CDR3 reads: CASNGGAEGTDTQYF. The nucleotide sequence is TGTGCCAGCAATGGGGGGGCGGAGGGCACAGATACGCAGTATTTT.